These 19 T cell receptor beta chains were sequenced from one sample in a study of Ad26.COV2.S vaccination and SARS-CoV-2 variants (TCRdb year 2021). Libraries came from the immunoSEQ multiplex PCR assay. The table was pulled from immuneACCESS by TCRdb, which kept in-frame rearrangements only. Such tables lose some clones; where checked, under half of the loss comes from unresolved V genes, and the rest has no known cause. For this sample there are some 400,000 clones; about 91% appear just once. Of the sample, 1.5% to 2% is held by the ten largest clones. Interpreted using the paper, the treatment or condition label stands for: around 19 received Ad26.COV2.S at low or high dose, single or two shots; roughly 5 received placebo; per-sample allocation not given. For vaccine and placebo recipients, the sequenced repertoires came from samples collected on day 63 after the first injection. Sequencing was performed on peripheral blood, taken in a trial of Ad26.COV2.S vaccine versus placebo. The receptors here all came from a person between 18 and 59 years old who received the Ad26.COV2.S COVID-19 vaccine or a placebo.

The genes are TRBV6-4 and TRBJ1-1, with D uncertain. The CDR3 spans 11 residues. Germline values: CDR1 MRHNA, CDR2 SNTAGT. The V end lost 2 bases, the J end lost 7 bases, and 5 bases lay between the germline ends. The CDR3 bases are TGTGCCAGCAGTGACGGACTTGAAGCTTTCTTT. It translates to CASSDGLEAFF.

The chain links TRBV5-1 to TRBJ2-1; D is ambiguous. The CDR3 sequence is 13 residues long. Trimming removed 2 bases from V and 4 bases from J, with 7 bases in between. Looked up from germline, CDR1 is SGHRS and CDR2 is YFSETQ. CDR3 nucleotides: TGCGCCAGCAGCTTATTGGGTTACAATGAGCAGTTCTTC. Protein: CASSLLGYNEQFF.

This chain connects TRBV28 to TRBJ2-7; 8 nucleotides align to TRBD2. The CDR3 is made up of 18 amino acids. The V gene's germline CDR1 is MDHEN and CDR2 SYDVKM. The V gene end was trimmed by 6 bases and the J gene end by 5 bases; junction bases not matched to a gene: 21. CDR3 in amino acids: CASRVHGRALLVDNEQYF. The CDR3 nucleotides read TGTGCCAGCAGGGTCCACGGGAGGGCCCTCTTGGTTGACAACGAGCAGTACTTC.

This clone was counted a single time. The rearrangement links TRBV30 to TRBJ1-2; tentative D call: TRBD1 (6 bases). CDR3 length: 12 amino acids. The ends were cut back, 3 bases at V and 8 bases at J, with 13 bases in the middle. From germline, CDR1 is GTSNPN and CDR2 SVGIG (reference sequence). The CDR3 DNA is TGTGCCTGGAGAGCAATAGGGGGAGGCTACACCTTC. This encodes CAWRAIGGGYTF.

This chain joins TRBV18 and TRBJ1-1; D gene uncertain. Per germline, CDR1 KGHSH and CDR2 LQKENI. This CDR3 is built from 13 residues. The germline V and J ends were trimmed by 2 bases and 2 bases, with 6 bases remaining between them. This chain's CDR3 is CASSPNGNTEAFF. The CDR3 nucleotides are TGTGCCAGCTCACCAAACGGTAACACTGAAGCTTTCTTT.

The V call is TRBV5-1, the J call TRBJ2-6; D remains ambiguous. Germline values: CDR1 SGHRS, CDR2 YFSETQ. Trimming removed 7 bases at V and 13 bases at J, with 21 bases between. The CDR3 is made up of 14 amino acids. The CDR3 DNA follows: TGCGCCAGCGGCGAGGCCCACTTGACTGAAGTCCTGACTTTC. As protein: CASGEAHLTEVLTF.

V and J are TRBV27 and TRBJ2-1, with TRBD2 matching over 10 bases. The CDR3 totals 16 residues. V lost 3 bases and J lost 8; bases outside the gene matches: 10. CDR1 and CDR2 from the germline V gene are MNHEY and SMNVEV (reference sequence). CDR3 DNA sequence: TGTGCCAGCAGTTTGACTAGCGGGTTCACCTGGTATGAGCAGTTCTTC. This translates into CASSLTSGFTWYEQFF.

This chain links TRBV28 with TRBJ1-2, with a tentative D call TRBD1 (5 bases). The germline V gene has CDR1 MDHEN and CDR2 SYDVKM. V was shortened by 6 bases and J by 4 bases, with 18 bases between the two germline ends. This CDR3 has 15 residues. In DNA, the CDR3 is TGTGCCAGCAGCCTGGGACGGCCGTGGATCTATGGCTACACCTTC. The encoded protein is CASSLGRPWIYGYTF.

The V and J genes are TRBV18 and TRBJ1-1; D is ambiguous. Trimming removed 2 bases at V and 8 bases at J, with 6 bases between. This CDR3 is built from 11 residues. Looked up from germline, CDR1 is KGHSH and CDR2 is LQKENI. CDR3 DNA sequence: TGTGCCAGCTCACCAAGTTCAGAAGCTTTCTTT. This translates into CASSPSSEAFF.

The CDR3 is CASTMEVAFF. The CDR3 nucleotides are TGTGCCAGCACCATGGAAGTGGCTTTCTTT. V and J are TRBV2 and TRBJ1-1; no firm D call. Per germline, CDR1 SNHLY and CDR2 FYNNEI. CDR3 length: 10 amino acids. Trimming shortened V by 7 bases and J by 11 bases, and 11 bases separated the two germline ends.

This chain links TRBV7-9 with TRBJ2-1; the D gene is possibly TRBD2 (5 bases). The germline V and J ends were trimmed by 5 bases and 0 bases, with 11 bases remaining between them. This CDR3 contains 15 residues. Per germline, CDR1 SEHNR and CDR2 FQNEAQ (reference sequence). CDR3 loop: CASSQGRASYNEQFF. CDR3 in DNA: TGTGCCAGCAGCCAAGGGCGGGCCTCCTACAATGAGCAGTTCTTC.

The chain links TRBV13 to TRBJ1-1; the D gene is possibly TRBD1 (5 bases). The V and J ends lost 4 bases and 7 bases respectively, with 16 bases between them. CDR1 is PRHDT and CDR2 is FYEKMQ in the germline V gene (reference sequence). The CDR3 contains 14 residues. CDR3 nucleotides: TGTGCCAGCAGCTCGCCGGGACCGGGGATTGAAGCTTTCTTT. It encodes CASSSPGPGIEAFF.

This sequence joins TRBV28 and TRBJ2-7, with D unclear. V lost 2 bases and J 2 bases, leaving 4 bases between the germline ends. Germline values: CDR1 MDHEN, CDR2 SYDVKM. The CDR3 length is 12 residues. CDR3 coding DNA: TGTGCCAGCAGTTTAAAACCCTACGAGCAGTACTTC. As protein: CASSLKPYEQYF.

This chain connects TRBV12-5 to TRBJ2-6; 7 nucleotides align to TRBD2. The germline CDR1 and CDR2 sequences are LGHNT and FRNRAP. After removal of 0 bases from V and 2 bases from J, the junction contained 7 bases not matched to a gene. CDR3 length: 18 amino acids. The CDR3: CASGLVVAGEPGANVLTF. The CDR3 DNA is TGTGCTAGTGGTTTGGTTGTTGCGGGAGAACCTGGGGCCAACGTCCTGACTTTC.

Regarding this clone: The identical CDR3 is also encoded by other nucleotide sequences in the sample. The rearrangement links TRBV27 to TRBJ1-6, with 10 nucleotides matching TRBD1. This CDR3 has 16 residues. The junction had 6 bases not matched to a gene; V was cut back by 5 bases and J by 5 bases. Per germline, CDR1 MNHEY and CDR2 SMNVEV (reference sequence). CDR3 sequence: CASSPRDRGNNSPLHF. The CDR3 DNA sequence: TGTGCCAGCAGTCCGAGGGACAGGGGTAATAATTCACCCCTCCACTTT.

The chain combines TRBV6-1 with TRBJ1-4; D is possibly TRBD1 (5 bases). Germline loops: CDR1 MNHNS, CDR2 SASEGT. There are 13 residues in the CDR3. Trimming shortened V by 2 bases and J by 8 bases, and 9 bases separated the two germline ends. The CDR3 loop reads CASSEIQVEKLFF. In DNA, the CDR3 is TGTGCCAGCAGTGAAATACAGGTCGAAAAACTGTTTTTT.

This chain connects TRBV28 to TRBJ2-1; 11 bases are a match to TRBD2. There are 16 residues in the CDR3. The ends lost 6 bases at V and 5 bases at J; junction bases unmatched: 9. Germline V gene lookup returns CDR1 MDHEN and CDR2 SYDVKM. The CDR3 coding sequence is TGTGCCAGCAGCCCAGGGACTAGCGGCCTGCACAATGAGCAGTTCTTC. Protein product: CASSPGTSGLHNEQFF.

The genes are TRBV19 and TRBJ1-1, with a possible D match to TRBD1 (6 bases). Trimming left V 7 bases short and J 7 bases short, with 16 bases between. The CDR3 has 13 residues. Looked up from germline, CDR1 is LNHDA and CDR2 is SQIVND (reference sequence). CDR3 bases: TGTGCCAGTACCCTAGAGGGGGTGGGTGAAGCTTTCTTT. Translated: CASTLEGVGEAFF.

This sequence joins TRBV6-1 and TRBJ2-7; 7 nucleotides agree with TRBD2. The J segment lost 4 bases and the V segment lost 3 bases, leaving 12 bases of the junction unmatched. CDR1 MNHNS and CDR2 SASEGT come from the germline V gene. The CDR3 runs 16 residues. In DNA, the CDR3 is TGTGCCAGCAGTGACAGACGCGCTAGCGGACCATACGAGCAGTACTTC. Its protein product is CASSDRRASGPYEQYF.